The text below deals with one T cell receptor beta chain. Its antigen has not been determined. No quality values exist for individual bases; no much larger clone is one base distant. This sample was included in a study of cytomegalovirus exposure and HLA in healthy donors (dated by TCRdb to the late 2010s). Regarding the complete study: According to a later analysis, the approximately 120 validation repertoires were produced on the same platform as the 666 repertoires of the first cohort. The study combined high-throughput TCR immunosequencing, statistical association of individual TCRs with disease status, and machine learning to predict cytomegalovirus infection status. Along with the roughly 670-subject first cohort, a separate validation cohort of 120 different subjects was used. The aim of the study was to test whether cataloging public T cell receptors could identify signatures of past pathogen exposure.

Library prep was done by the immunoSEQ multiplex PCR assay. In the source study's methods: A statistical classification framework was built for diagnosing cytomegalovirus status from the catalog of TCR beta chain sequences. TCRdb limited this immuneACCESS table to in-frame rearrangements with V and J called. A share of clones is missing; checked studies link under half to unresolved V genes, and the rest is unexplained. The DNA gave D and trimming, while V, J and clone size come from that table. The sample table contains 150,000 to 200,000 clones; only one count was recorded for 89% of them. Jointly, the top ten make up 10% of the sample. Findings and caveats that apply to the study as a whole: A few of the identified cytomegalovirus-associated TCR beta chains were confirmed in vitro to be specific for cytomegalovirus antigens. Of the cluster scores, 85% to 95% were above 0 in a later analysis, which found that TCRs clustered in the first cohort also tended to co-occur in the roughly 130 validation repertoires. Across donors, most TCR sequences were observed very rarely, whereas some public TCRs were present in many individuals. In the study, around 150 TCR beta chains were listed as associated with cytomegalovirus. A later analysis had no HLA typing for the validation cohort, so co-occurrence there was scored across all 130 or so repertoires. The authors suggested that the approach could potentially be generalized to other disease states and immunological phenotypes. In both the original and validation cohorts, the classifier was reported to diagnose cytomegalovirus status with high specificity and sensitivity.

The donors were included in the validation cohort of over a hundred subjects, a group kept apart from the approximately 700-subject first cohort. The TCR comes from a woman between 18 and 29 years old in good health and CMV-seropositive. Material: PBMCs.

The DNA is TGTGCCAGCAGCTCCCACACTAGCGGGACTGAGCAGTTCTTC. Its product reads: CASSSHTSGTEQFF. The chain is assembled from TRBV5-6 and TRBJ2-1, and TRBD2 matches 10 of the central bases. The germline V gene supplies CDR1 SGHDT and CDR2 YYEEEE. The CDR3 starts with the cysteine, ends with the phenylalanine, and has 14 residues. The CDR3 DNA has 42 bases and is translated from base 1. V and J are trimmed by 3 bases and 9 bases, and the gene matches miss 6 bases of the junction.